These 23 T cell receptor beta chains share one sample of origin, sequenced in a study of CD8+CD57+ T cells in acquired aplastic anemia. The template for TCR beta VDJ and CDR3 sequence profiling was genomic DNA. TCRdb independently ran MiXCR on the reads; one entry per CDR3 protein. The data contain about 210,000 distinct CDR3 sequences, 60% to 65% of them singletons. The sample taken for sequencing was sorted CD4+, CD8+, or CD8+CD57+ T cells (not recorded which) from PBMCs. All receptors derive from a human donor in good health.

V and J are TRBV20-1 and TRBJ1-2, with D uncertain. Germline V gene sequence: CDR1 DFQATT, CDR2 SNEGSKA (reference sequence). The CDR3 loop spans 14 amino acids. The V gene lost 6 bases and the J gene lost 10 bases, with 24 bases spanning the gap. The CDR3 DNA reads TGCAGTGCCACCGGGTCGTGGCCCGAGAGTGACTACACCTTC. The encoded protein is CSATGSWPESDYTF.

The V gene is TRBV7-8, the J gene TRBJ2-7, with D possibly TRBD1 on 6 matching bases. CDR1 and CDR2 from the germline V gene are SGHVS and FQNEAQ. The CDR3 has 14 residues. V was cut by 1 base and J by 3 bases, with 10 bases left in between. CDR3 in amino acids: CASSLVQGFYEQYF. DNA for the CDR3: TGTGCCAGCAGCTTAGTACAGGGCTTCTACGAGCAGTACTTC. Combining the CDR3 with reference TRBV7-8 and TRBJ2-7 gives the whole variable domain GAGVSQSPRYKVAKRGQDVALRCDPISGHVSLFWYQQALGQGPEFLTYFQNEAQLDKSGLPSDRFFAERPEGSVSTLKIQRTQQEDSAVYLCASSLVQGFYEQYFGPGTRLTVT.

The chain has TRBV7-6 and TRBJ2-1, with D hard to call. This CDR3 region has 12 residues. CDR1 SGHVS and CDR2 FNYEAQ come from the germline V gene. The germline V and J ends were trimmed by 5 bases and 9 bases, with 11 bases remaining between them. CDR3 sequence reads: CASSLGVREQFF. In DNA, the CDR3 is TGTGCCAGCAGCCTTGGGGTCCGTGAGCAGTTCTTC.

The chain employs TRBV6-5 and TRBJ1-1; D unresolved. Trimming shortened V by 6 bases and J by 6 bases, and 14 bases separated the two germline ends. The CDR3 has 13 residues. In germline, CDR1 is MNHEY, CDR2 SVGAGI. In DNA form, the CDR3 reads TGTGCCAGCAGACGCGGGGAGGGCGCTGAAGCTTTCTTT. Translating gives CASRRGEGAEAFF.

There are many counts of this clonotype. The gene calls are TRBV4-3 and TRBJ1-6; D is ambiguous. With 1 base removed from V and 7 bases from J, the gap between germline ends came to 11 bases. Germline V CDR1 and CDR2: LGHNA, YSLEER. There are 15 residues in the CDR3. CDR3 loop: CASSQVYQKNSPLHF. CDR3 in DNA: TGCGCCAGCAGCCAAGTCTACCAAAAAAATTCACCCCTCCACTTT.

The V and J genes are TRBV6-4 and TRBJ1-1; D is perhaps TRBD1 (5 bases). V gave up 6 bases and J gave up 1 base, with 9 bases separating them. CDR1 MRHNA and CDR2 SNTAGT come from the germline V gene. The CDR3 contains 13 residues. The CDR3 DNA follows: TGTGCCAGCAGCAGGGAACGGAACACTGAAGCTTTCTTT. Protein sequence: CASSRERNTEAFF.

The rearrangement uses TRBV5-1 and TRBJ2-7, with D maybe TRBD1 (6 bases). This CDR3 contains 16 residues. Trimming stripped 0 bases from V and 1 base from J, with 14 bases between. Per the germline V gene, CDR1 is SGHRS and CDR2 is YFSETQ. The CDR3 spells CASSLAPGAPSYEQYF. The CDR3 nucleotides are TGCGCCAGCAGCTTGGCGCCAGGGGCCCCGTCCTACGAGCAGTACTTC.

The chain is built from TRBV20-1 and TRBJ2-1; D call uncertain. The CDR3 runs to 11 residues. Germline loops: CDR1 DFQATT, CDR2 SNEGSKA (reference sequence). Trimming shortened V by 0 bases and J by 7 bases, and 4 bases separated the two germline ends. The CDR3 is CSARDLNEQFF. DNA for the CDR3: TGCAGTGCTAGAGACCTTAATGAGCAGTTCTTC.

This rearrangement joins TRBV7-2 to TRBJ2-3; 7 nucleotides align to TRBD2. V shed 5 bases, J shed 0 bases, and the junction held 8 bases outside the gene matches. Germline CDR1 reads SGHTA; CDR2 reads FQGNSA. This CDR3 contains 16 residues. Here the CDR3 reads CASSRQAGTSTDTQYF. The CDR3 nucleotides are TGTGCCAGCAGCCGGCAAGCGGGAACAAGCACAGATACGCAGTATTTT. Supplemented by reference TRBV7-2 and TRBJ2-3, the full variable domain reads GAGVSQSPSNKVTEKGKDVELRCDPISGHTALYWYRQSLGQGLEFLIYFQGNSAPDKSGLPSDRFSAERTGGSVSTLTIQRTQQEDSAVYLCASSRQAGTSTDTQYFGPGTRLTVL.

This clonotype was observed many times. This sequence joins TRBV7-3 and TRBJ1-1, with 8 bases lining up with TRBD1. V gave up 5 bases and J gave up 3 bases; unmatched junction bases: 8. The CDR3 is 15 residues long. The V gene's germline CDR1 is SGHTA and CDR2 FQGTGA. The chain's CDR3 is CASSPGQAMDTEAFF. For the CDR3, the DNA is TGTGCCAGCAGCCCGGGACAGGCCATGGACACTGAAGCTTTCTTT.

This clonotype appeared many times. The CDR3 DNA reads TGCGCCAGCAGCCAATCCCGGGACAGCCGATTTTCACCCCTCCACTTT. Its translation is CASSQSRDSRFSPLHF. The chain carries TRBV4-3 and TRBJ1-6, with TRBD1 matching over 7 bases. V lost 2 bases, J lost 9 bases, and 10 bases stayed unmatched. This CDR3 has 16 residues. CDR1 LGHNA and CDR2 YSLEER come from the germline V gene.

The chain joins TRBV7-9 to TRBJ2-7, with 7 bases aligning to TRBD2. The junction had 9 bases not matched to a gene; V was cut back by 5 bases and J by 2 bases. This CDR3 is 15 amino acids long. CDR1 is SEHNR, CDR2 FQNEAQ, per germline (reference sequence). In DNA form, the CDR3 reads TGTGCCAGCAGCCTAGTGGTGGGAGGGGCCTACGAGCAGTACTTC. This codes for CASSLVVGGAYEQYF. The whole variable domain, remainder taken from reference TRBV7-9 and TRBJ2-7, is DTGVSQNPRHKITKRGQNVTFRCDPISEHNRLYWYRQTLGQGPEFLTYFQNEAQLEKSRLLSDRFSAERPKGSFSTLEIQRTEQGDSAMYLCASSLVVGGAYEQYFGPGTRLTVT.

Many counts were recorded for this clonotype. The CDR3 coding sequence is TGTGCCAGCAGCAAGGGGGGTAGCGGCCCCCGAACGACAGATACGCAGTATTTT. It codes for CASSKGGSGPRTTDTQYF. This chain uses TRBV11-2 with TRBJ2-3; D is perhaps TRBD1 or TRBD2 (6 bases each). Germline V gene data show CDR1 as SGHAT and CDR2 as FQNNGV. The CDR3 totals 18 residues. Trimming shortened V by 5 bases and J by 3 bases, and 24 bases separated the two germline ends.

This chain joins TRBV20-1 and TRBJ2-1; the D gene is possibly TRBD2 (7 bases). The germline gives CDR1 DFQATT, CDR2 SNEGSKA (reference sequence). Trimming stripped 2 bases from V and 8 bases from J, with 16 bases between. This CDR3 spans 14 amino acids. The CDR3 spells CSARRGGYRHEQFF. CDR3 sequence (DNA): TGCAGTGCTAGAAGGGGGGGGTACCGACATGAGCAGTTCTTC.

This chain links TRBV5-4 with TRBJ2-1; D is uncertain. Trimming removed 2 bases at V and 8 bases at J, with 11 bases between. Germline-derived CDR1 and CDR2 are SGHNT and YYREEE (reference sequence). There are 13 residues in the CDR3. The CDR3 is CASSFGPPDEQFF. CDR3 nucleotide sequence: TGTGCCAGCAGCTTTGGCCCGCCCGATGAGCAGTTCTTC.

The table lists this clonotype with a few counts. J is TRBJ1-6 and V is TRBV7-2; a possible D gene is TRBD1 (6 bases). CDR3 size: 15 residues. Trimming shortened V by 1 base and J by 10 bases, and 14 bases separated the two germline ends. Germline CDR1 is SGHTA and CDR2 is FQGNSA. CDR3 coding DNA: TGTGCCAGCAGCTTAGAGGGCAGGGGTAGATCACCCCTCCACTTT. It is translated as CASSLEGRGRSPLHF.

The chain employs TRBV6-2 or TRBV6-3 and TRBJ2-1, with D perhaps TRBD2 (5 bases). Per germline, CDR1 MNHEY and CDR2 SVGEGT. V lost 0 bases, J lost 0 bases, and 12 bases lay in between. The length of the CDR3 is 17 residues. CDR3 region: CASSYSIGVSSYNEQFF. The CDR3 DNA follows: TGTGCCAGCAGTTACTCGATCGGGGTTAGCTCCTACAATGAGCAGTTCTTC.

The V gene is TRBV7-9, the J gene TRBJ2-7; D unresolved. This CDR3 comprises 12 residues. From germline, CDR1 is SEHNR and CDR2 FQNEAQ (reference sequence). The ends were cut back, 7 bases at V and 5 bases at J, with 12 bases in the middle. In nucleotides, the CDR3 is TGTGCCAGCACCTCCCCCGACCACGAGCAGTACTTC. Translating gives CASTSPDHEQYF. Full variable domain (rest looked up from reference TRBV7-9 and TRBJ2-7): DTGVSQNPRHKITKRGQNVTFRCDPISEHNRLYWYRQTLGQGPEFLTYFQNEAQLEKSRLLSDRFSAERPKGSFSTLEIQRTEQGDSAMYLCASTSPDHEQYFGPGTRLTVT.

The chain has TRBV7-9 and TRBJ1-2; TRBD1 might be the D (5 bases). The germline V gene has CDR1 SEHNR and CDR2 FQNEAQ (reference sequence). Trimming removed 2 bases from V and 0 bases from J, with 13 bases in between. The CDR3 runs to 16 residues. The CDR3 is CASSLTLLQANYGYTF. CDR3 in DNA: TGTGCCAGCAGCTTAACCCTACTACAGGCTAACTATGGCTACACCTTC.

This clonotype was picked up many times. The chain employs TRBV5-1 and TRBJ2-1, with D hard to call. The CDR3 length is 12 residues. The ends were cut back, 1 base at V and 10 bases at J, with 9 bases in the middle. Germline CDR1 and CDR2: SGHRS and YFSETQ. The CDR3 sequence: CASSLNWAEQFF. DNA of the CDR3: TGCGCCAGCAGCTTGAACTGGGCAGAGCAGTTCTTC.

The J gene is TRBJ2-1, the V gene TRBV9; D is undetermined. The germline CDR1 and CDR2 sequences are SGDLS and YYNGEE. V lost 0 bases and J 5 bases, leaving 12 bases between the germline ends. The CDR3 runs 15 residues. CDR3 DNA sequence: TGTGCCAGCAGCGTAGTAGATGGGGAACACAATGAGCAGTTCTTC. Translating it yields CASSVVDGEHNEQFF.

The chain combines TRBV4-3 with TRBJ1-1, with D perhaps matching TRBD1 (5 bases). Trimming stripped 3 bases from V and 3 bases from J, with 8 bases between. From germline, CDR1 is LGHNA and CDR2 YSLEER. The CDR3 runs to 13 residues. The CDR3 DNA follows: TGCGCCAGCAGCCAGGGACGGGACACTGAAGCTTTCTTT. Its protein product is CASSQGRDTEAFF.

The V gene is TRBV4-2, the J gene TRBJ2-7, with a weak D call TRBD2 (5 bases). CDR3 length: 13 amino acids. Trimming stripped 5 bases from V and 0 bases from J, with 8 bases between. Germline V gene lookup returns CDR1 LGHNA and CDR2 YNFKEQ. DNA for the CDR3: TGTGCCAGCAGCAGCGGAACCTCCTACGAGCAGTACTTC. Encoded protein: CASSSGTSYEQYF.